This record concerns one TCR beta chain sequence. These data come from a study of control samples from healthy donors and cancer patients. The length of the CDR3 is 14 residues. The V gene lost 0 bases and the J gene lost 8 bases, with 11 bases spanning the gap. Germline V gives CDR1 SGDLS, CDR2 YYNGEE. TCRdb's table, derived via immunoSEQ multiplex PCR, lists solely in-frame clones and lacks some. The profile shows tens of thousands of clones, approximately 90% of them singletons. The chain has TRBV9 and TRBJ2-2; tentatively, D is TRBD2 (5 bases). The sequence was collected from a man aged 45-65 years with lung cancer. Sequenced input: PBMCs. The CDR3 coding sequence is TGTGCCAGCAGCGTAGGCCTAGCAGTGGGGGAGCTGTTTTTT. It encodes CASSVGLAVGELFF.